This is a list of T cell receptor beta chains from one sample in a study of blood T cell repertoires in COVID-19. Generated by immunoSEQ multiplex PCR, the TCRdb table keeps only in-frame clones and is missing some. The top ten hold 2.2% of the sample, which has a few hundred thousand clones, roughly 85% seen once. The specimen was PBMCs or T cells enriched from blood (not recorded which). The receptors originated from a man aged 30-40 years who had recovered from COVID-19. The CDR3 runs from the conserved cysteine through the conserved F or W. D genes are given only for firm matches. Clone size is stated in some rows and not others, as once, few, many or a class when expanded.

len	abundance	d_gene	j_gene	v_gene	CDR3nt	CDR3aa
15	NA	NA	TRBJ1-2	TRBV25-1	TGTGCCAGCAGTGAAGCAGGGGAGCTAGGCTATGGCTACACCTTC	CASSEAGELGYGYTF
16	NA	TRBD1	TRBJ1-2	TRBV7-8	TGTGCCAGCAGCCCTGGGGACAGGTCACGCCCGTGGGGCTACACCTTC	CASSPGDRSRPWGYTF
16	NA	TRBD1	TRBJ1-3	TRBV7-3	TGTGCCAGCAGCCTCACCGGGACAGGGTTTGGAAACACCATATATTTT	CASSLTGTGFGNTIYF
14	NA	TRBD1	TRBJ2-7	TRBV11-2	TGTGCCAGCAGCCCACCCCGGGACAGGGACGAGCAGTACTTC	CASSPPRDRDEQYF
14	NA	NA	TRBJ2-1	TRBV7-9	TGTGCCAGCAGCCAAGGAAGGCGGCACAATGAGCAGTTCTTC	CASSQGRRHNEQFF
15	NA	TRBD2	TRBJ2-5	TRBV5-4	TGTGCCAGCAGCTCCAAACTAGCGGGTTATGAGACCCAGTACTTC	CASSSKLAGYETQYF
13	NA	NA	TRBJ2-1	TRBV11-3	TGTGCCAGCAGCCTTCTCGGGGTTTGGGAGCAGTTCTTC	CASSLLGVWEQFF
17	NA	NA	TRBJ1-3	TRBV11-2	TGTGCCAGCGAATCAACAGCCCGGATAATCTCTGGAAACACCATATATTTT	CASESTARIISGNTIYF
13	once	NA	TRBJ1-2	TRBV5-6	TGTGCCAGCAGCTTGGACGGGATTTATGGCTACACCTTC	CASSLDGIYGYTF
16	few	TRBD1	TRBJ1-6	TRBV9	TGTGCCAGCAGCTCAACCCCACAGGGGAGGACTTCACCCCTCCACTTT	CASSSTPQGRTSPLHF
12	NA	NA	TRBJ1-1	TRBV20-1	TGCAGTGCTAGTCCGGGACGGGAGGAGGCTTTCTTT	CSASPGREEAFF
13	NA	NA	TRBJ1-5	TRBV7-6	TGTGCCAGCAGCTTATCGGGGGGGCAGCCCCAGCATTTT	CASSLSGGQPQHF
12	NA	NA	TRBJ1-2	TRBV30	TGTGCCGCCCGTGGCGGAAACTATGGCTACACCTTC	CAARGGNYGYTF
17	few	TRBD2	TRBJ2-1	TRBV6-4	TGTGCCAGCAGTGACTCGAATGCGGGGGGCACCTACAATGAGCAGTTCTTC	CASSDSNAGGTYNEQFF
12	NA	NA	TRBJ2-3	TRBV10-3	TGTGCCATCAGTGAATTCGGGGATACGCAGTATTTT	CAISEFGDTQYF
13	NA	NA	TRBJ1-4	TRBV30	TGTGCCTGGTCACAGGCCTTTTATGAAAAACTGTTTTTT	CAWSQAFYEKLFF
14	NA	TRBD1	TRBJ1-6	TRBV2	TGTGCCAGCAGTGCGGGACAGTATAATTCACCCCTCCACTTT	CASSAGQYNSPLHF
15	NA	NA	TRBJ2-1	TRBV9	TGTGCCAGCAGCGTAGGCGTGAGCTCCTACAATGAGCAGTTCTTC	CASSVGVSSYNEQFF
10	once	NA	TRBJ2-1	TRBV24-1	TGTGCCACCATCGGGCGGGGCCAGTTCTTC	CATIGRGQFF
16	NA	NA	TRBJ1-2	TRBV6-5	TGTGCCAGCAGTTCCCCACTGCGACAGCCTAACTATGGCTACACCTTC	CASSSPLRQPNYGYTF
10	NA	TRBD2	TRBJ2-3	TRBV20-1	TGCAGTGCTAGAGCGGGGGGGCAGTATTTT	CSARAGGQYF
17	NA	TRBD2	TRBJ2-5	TRBV2	TGTGCCAGCAGCCTAGGTGGGGGCGGGGGGCCCCCTTTGTCCCAGTACTTC	CASSLGGGGGPPLSQYF
15	NA	NA	TRBJ1-1	TRBV5-4	TGTGCCAGCAGCGCTCATTTGGGGCTGAACACTGAAGCTTTCTTT	CASSAHLGLNTEAFF
15	NA	TRBD1	TRBJ1-5	TRBV30	TGTGCCTGGAGTCAAGGACAGGGCCAGGGCCAGCCCCAGCATTTT	CAWSQGQGQGQPQHF
15	NA	NA	TRBJ1-1	TRBV5-1	TGCGCCAGCAGCTTGGTTGCCAACTTGAACACTGAAGCTTTCTTT	CASSLVANLNTEAFF
14	NA	NA	TRBJ1-1	TRBV9	TGTGCCAGCAGCGTAGCAGGGCTAAACACTGAAGCTTTCTTT	CASSVAGLNTEAFF
14	few	TRBD1	TRBJ1-2	TRBV30	TGTGCCTGGAGGGCAGGGGGGAGCCTCTATGGCTACACCTTC	CAWRAGGSLYGYTF
13	once	NA	TRBJ1-1	TRBV7-6	TGTGCCAGCAGCTTAGAAGTCGGGTCCATTGTTTTCTTT	CASSLEVGSIVFF
15	NA	TRBD2	TRBJ2-3	TRBV5-4	TGTGCCAGCAGGACTTACGGGGGGGGACCGGATACGCAGTATTTT	CASRTYGGGPDTQYF
15	NA	TRBD2	TRBJ2-1	TRBV6-5	TGTGCCAGCAGTTACTCGGTAGCGGGGGTCAATGAGCAGTTCTTC	CASSYSVAGVNEQFF
15	few	TRBD1	TRBJ2-7	TRBV11-3	TGTGCCAGCAGCTTATTAGGGACAGGGGATTACGAGCAGTACTTC	CASSLLGTGDYEQYF
16	NA	NA	TRBJ2-7	TRBV7-9	TGTGCCAGCAGTTATAGTCGGACGGGGAGCTCCTACGAGCAGTACTTC	CASSYSRTGSSYEQYF